The 25 T cell receptor beta chains below come from one sample, sequenced in a study of blood T cells in healthy people across ages. A J-beta primer mix and a sample-barcoded 5' primer were used in a second PCR of about 7 to 12 cycles. A single record per CDR3 protein comes from TCRdb applying MiXCR to the 5' RACE reads. The sample has approximately 880,000 distinct CDR3 sequences; roughly 52% are singletons. Sequencing input: blood. These receptors were collected from a man between 25 and 39 years old in good health.

This chain joins TRBV15 and TRBJ2-3; D tentatively fits TRBD1 or TRBD2 (5 bases each). From germline, CDR1 is LNHNV and CDR2 YYDKDF (reference sequence). V was clipped by 1 base and J by 4 bases, with 33 bases between them. This CDR3 spans 22 amino acids. The CDR3 coding sequence is TGTGCCACCAGCAGAGTTCTGGTCCCCAAGGTTGACGCAATGGGGGATCCAGATACGCAGTATTTT. Protein sequence: CATSRVLVPKVDAMGDPDTQYF.

The chain combines TRBV3-1 with TRBJ2-7, with D unclear. Trimming took 4 bases from V and 0 from J, leaving 7 bases between them. The germline gives CDR1 LGHDT, CDR2 YNNKEL (reference sequence). The CDR3 runs to 13 residues. CDR3 coding DNA: TGTGCCAGCAGCCGTTTGAGCTCCTACGAGCAGTACTTC. Encoded protein: CASSRLSSYEQYF.

This clonotype was seen just once. V gene TRBV20-1 combines with J gene TRBJ1-5; D is unclear. Trimming removed 0 bases from V and 7 bases from J, with 10 bases in between. The CDR3 is 13 residues long. Germline lookup yields CDR1 DFQATT and CDR2 SNEGSKA (reference sequence). CDR3 sequence (DNA): TGCAGTGCTAGAGAATCCAGAGGGCAGCCCCAGCATTTT. It is translated as CSARESRGQPQHF.

The gene calls are TRBV11-1 and TRBJ2-3; the D gene is possibly TRBD2 (6 bases). V gave up 5 bases and J gave up 2 bases, with 14 bases separating them. The V gene's germline CDR1 is SGHAT and CDR2 FQDESV (reference sequence). The CDR3 has 15 amino acids. Here the CDR3 reads CASSNMGGNTDTQYF. CDR3 sequence (DNA): TGTGCCAGCAGCAATATGGGGGGAAACACAGATACGCAGTATTTT.

The V gene is TRBV3-1, the J gene TRBJ1-6; D is possibly TRBD1 (5 bases). Trimming pared 3 bases from V and 7 bases from J, leaving 16 bases between. Germline V gene data show CDR1 as LGHDT and CDR2 as YNNKEL (reference sequence). The CDR3 contains 16 residues. The CDR3 is CASSQAGGTQNSPLHF. DNA of the CDR3: TGTGCCAGCAGCCAGGCAGGCGGGACTCAAAATTCACCCCTCCACTTT.

This clonotype was seen only a few times. The chain is built from TRBV9 and TRBJ2-6; no firm D call. The CDR3 loop spans 16 amino acids. The V gene lost 3 bases and the J gene lost 0 bases, with 10 bases spanning the gap. Germline CDR1 SGDLS, CDR2 YYNGEE. The chain's CDR3 is CASSGTPISGANVLTF. The CDR3 bases are TGTGCCAGCAGCGGGACCCCTATCTCTGGGGCCAACGTCCTGACTTTC.

J is TRBJ1-3 and V is TRBV21-1. TRBV21-1 is reported as a pseudogene. The CDR3 has 18 residues. The CDR3 here is CASSKAPSSGRSGNTIYF. CDR3 DNA: TGTGCCAGCAGCAAAGCCCCTTCCAGTGGCCGCTCTGGAAACACCATATATTTT.

This clonotype was seen a handful of times. The chain joins TRBV5-6 to TRBJ2-1; the D gene is possibly TRBD2 (5 bases). Trimming removed 6 bases at V and 6 bases at J, with 7 bases between. CDR3 length: 11 amino acids. CDR1 is SGHDT, CDR2 YYEEEE, per germline. The CDR3 spells CASTDFNEQFF. In DNA form, the CDR3 reads TGTGCCAGCACGGACTTCAATGAGCAGTTCTTC.

This clonotype appeared a few times. The chain links TRBV18 to TRBJ2-5; maybe TRBD2 (5 bases). From germline, CDR1 is KGHSH and CDR2 LQKENI. V lost 3 bases and J 2 bases, leaving 13 bases between the germline ends. CDR3 size: 15 residues. As DNA, the CDR3 is TGTGCCAGCTCACCCTGGCGGGTTACTCAAGAGACCCAGTACTTC. This sequence encodes CASSPWRVTQETQYF.

The CDR3 bases are TGCAGTGCTAGAGTTGGGACAGGAGATTCACCCCTCCACTTT. It codes for CSARVGTGDSPLHF. This chain connects TRBV20-1 to TRBJ1-6, with 8 bases matching TRBD1. The V gene's germline CDR1 is DFQATT and CDR2 SNEGSKA (reference sequence). V gave up 1 base and J gave up 8 bases; unmatched junction bases: 4. This CDR3 spans 14 amino acids.

The DNA of the CDR3 is TGTGCCAGCAGCGCATCTTCCAACTATGGCTACACCTTC. The encoded protein is CASSASSNYGYTF. V and J are TRBV9 and TRBJ1-2; the D is unclear. Trimming removed 3 bases from V and 2 bases from J, with 8 bases in between. Germline CDR1 reads SGDLS; CDR2 reads YYNGEE. The CDR3 has 13 residues.

The genes are TRBV4-1 and TRBJ1-2; 10 nucleotides line up with TRBD1. After removal of 5 bases from V and 3 bases from J, the junction contained 9 bases not matched to a gene. Germline lookup yields CDR1 MGHRA and CDR2 YSYEKL. CDR3 length: 16 amino acids. This chain's CDR3 is CASSNRDRGMHYGYTF. The CDR3 DNA sequence: TGCGCCAGCAGCAACCGGGACAGGGGAATGCACTATGGCTACACCTTC.

As regards this clonotype: One end of the junction varies from germline; a read error may be responsible. The chain is built from TRBV7-7 and TRBJ2-2, with 7 positions matching TRBD2. CDR1 is SSHAT and CDR2 is FNYEAQ in the germline V gene (reference sequence). This CDR3 contains 17 residues. The CDR3 spells CASSLAGPLINTGELFF. CDR3 DNA sequence: TGTGCTAGCAGCTTAGCGGGCCCCCTCATAAACACCGGGGAGCTGTTTTTT.

The rearrangement uses TRBV7-9 and TRBJ2-5; a weak D match, TRBD2 (6 bases). V was cut by 2 bases and J by 11 bases, with 12 bases left in between. This CDR3 has 12 residues. CDR1 and CDR2 (germline): SEHNR, FQNEAQ (reference sequence). For the CDR3, the DNA is TGTGCCAGCAGCTTAACTAGCAGTGAGCAGTACTTC. Translating gives CASSLTSSEQYF.

This clonotype has more than one count but fewer than ten. The V call is TRBV4-2, the J call TRBJ2-5; maybe TRBD2 (5 bases). This CDR3 spans 16 amino acids. Between the trimmed V and J ends, which lost 0 bases and 2 bases, there was a span of 13 bases. CDR1 and CDR2 from the germline V gene are LGHNA and YNFKEQ. The CDR3 loop is CASSQDRQDLQETQYF. In nucleotides, the CDR3 is TGTGCCAGCAGCCAAGATCGCCAGGACTTACAAGAGACCCAGTACTTC.

This sequence joins TRBV4-2 and TRBJ1-2; D is ambiguous. The germline V gene has CDR1 LGHNA and CDR2 YNFKEQ. There are 15 residues in the CDR3. V lost 0 bases to trimming and J lost 0 bases, with 8 bases between them. CDR3 nucleotide sequence: TGTGCCAGCAGCCAAGATTTCCTCACTAACTATGGCTACACCTTC. It codes for CASSQDFLTNYGYTF.

This rearrangement joins TRBV20-1 to TRBJ2-1, with 9 bases aligning to TRBD2. The CDR3 runs to 13 residues. The trim removed 6 bases at V and 5 bases at J, leaving 5 bases unmatched. The germline gives CDR1 DFQATT, CDR2 SNEGSKA (reference sequence). This chain's CDR3 is CSATTSGNNEQFF. The CDR3 bases are TGCAGTGCCACGACTAGCGGCAACAATGAGCAGTTCTTC.

V is TRBV20-1 and J is TRBJ1-5; tentative D call: TRBD1 (6 bases). The V end lost 5 bases, the J end lost 3 bases, and 8 bases lay between the germline ends. Germline lookup yields CDR1 DFQATT and CDR2 SNEGSKA (reference sequence). The CDR3 length is 12 residues. CDR3 in DNA: TGCAGTGCTCCAGGGGCCAATCAGCCCCAGCATTTT. Translated: CSAPGANQPQHF.

In its sample, this clonotype was seen many times. This rearrangement joins TRBV4-3 to TRBJ1-6, with D possibly matching TRBD1 (5 bases). Germline V gene data show CDR1 as LGHNA and CDR2 as YSLEER. V lost 1 base and J 5 bases, leaving 9 bases between the germline ends. The CDR3 extends over 15 amino acids. This chain's CDR3 is CASSQARANNSPLHF. In nucleotides, the CDR3 is TGCGCCAGCAGCCAAGCCAGGGCCAATAATTCACCCCTCCACTTT.

The chain combines TRBV30 with TRBJ1-5; 9 bases are shared with TRBD1. The V segment lost 3 bases and the J segment 6 bases; nucleotides outside the gene matches: 6. Germline CDR1 reads GTSNPN; CDR2 reads SVGIG (reference sequence). This CDR3 has 14 residues. The CDR3 nucleotides read TGTGCCTGGAGCCTGGGACAGGGCGGTCAGCCCCAGCATTTT. It is translated as CAWSLGQGGQPQHF.

The V gene is TRBV15, the J gene TRBJ2-1; 8 positions match TRBD2. CDR3 length: 15 amino acids. Per the germline V gene, CDR1 is LNHNV and CDR2 is YYDKDF (reference sequence). The J segment lost 4 bases and the V segment lost 5 bases, leaving 7 bases of the junction unmatched. This chain's CDR3 is CATSVDRGGYNEQFF. CDR3 in DNA: TGTGCCACCAGCGTAGACCGGGGGGGTTACAATGAGCAGTTCTTC.

This chain joins TRBV6-2 or TRBV6-3 and TRBJ2-1; possibly TRBD2 for D (7 bases). Germline V gene data show CDR1 as MNHEY and CDR2 as SVGEGT. V lost 6 bases and J lost 3, with 15 bases in between. This CDR3 spans 15 amino acids. The CDR3 nucleotides are TGTGCCAGCAGGGGTGCGGGGGCCTTCTACAATGAGCAGTTCTTC. Amino acid sequence: CASRGAGAFYNEQFF.

The J gene is TRBJ2-7, the V gene TRBV20-1; possibly TRBD1 for D (5 bases). The germline V and J ends were trimmed by 6 bases and 0 bases, with 24 bases remaining between them. CDR1 and CDR2 from the germline V gene are DFQATT and SNEGSKA (reference sequence). There are 17 residues in the CDR3. In DNA form, the CDR3 reads TGCAGTGCCCACCCCCCAGGGAAACCTTCTCGCTCCTACGAGCAGTACTTC. Translated, it gives CSAHPPGKPSRSYEQYF.

About this clonotype itself: A much larger clone differs from this one at a single base, so this may be a read error. In nucleotides, the CDR3 is TGTACCAGCAGTCTACAGGGGCTCCGGGGCTATGGCTACACCTTC. Translation: CTSSLQGLRGYGYTF. The genes are TRBV6-2 or TRBV6-3 and TRBJ1-2, with TRBD1 matching over 7 bases. Germline CDR1 is MNHEY and CDR2 is SVGEGT. The CDR3 is 15 amino acids.

The chain links TRBV2 to TRBJ2-1; possibly TRBD1 for D (5 bases). CDR3 length: 12 amino acids. Germline V gives CDR1 SNHLY, CDR2 FYNNEI. Trimming cost V 11 bases and J 6 bases, with 14 bases left between them. In DNA form, the CDR3 reads TGTGCCTGGTCGGCAGGGATCAATGAGCAGTTCTTC. This sequence encodes CAWSAGINEQFF.